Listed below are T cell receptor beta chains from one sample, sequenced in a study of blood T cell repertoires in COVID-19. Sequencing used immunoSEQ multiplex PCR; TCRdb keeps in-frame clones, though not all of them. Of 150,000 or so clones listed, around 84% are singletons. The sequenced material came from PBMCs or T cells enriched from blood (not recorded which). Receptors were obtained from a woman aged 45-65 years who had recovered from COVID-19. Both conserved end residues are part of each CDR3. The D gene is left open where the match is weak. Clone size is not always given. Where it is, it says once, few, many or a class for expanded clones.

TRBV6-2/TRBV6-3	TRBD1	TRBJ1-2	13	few	CASSRDRAYGYTF	TGTGCCAGCAGTCGGGACAGGGCCTATGGCTACACCTTC
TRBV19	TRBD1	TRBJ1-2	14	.	CASSIPGQFYGYTF	TGTGCCAGTAGTATACCGGGACAGTTCTATGGCTACACCTTC
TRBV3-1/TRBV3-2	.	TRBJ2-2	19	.	CASSPPPLWTAKNTGELFF	TGTGCCAGCAGCCCACCACCCTTATGGACAGCGAAGAACACCGGGGAGCTGTTTTTT
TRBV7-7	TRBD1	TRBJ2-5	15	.	CASSLGGQGRETQYF	TGTGCTAGCAGCTTGGGGGGACAGGGGAGAGAGACCCAGTACTTC
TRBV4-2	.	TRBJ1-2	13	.	CASSRTDPFGYTF	TGTGCCAGCAGCAGGACAGACCCTTTTGGCTACACCTTC
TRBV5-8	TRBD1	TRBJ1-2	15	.	CASSYTGGKSYGYTF	TGTGCCAGCAGCTATACAGGGGGGAAGTCCTATGGCTACACCTTC
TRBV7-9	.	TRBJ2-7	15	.	CASSHSAGDEGEQYF	TGTGCCAGCAGCCATTCGGCAGGGGACGAAGGGGAGCAGTACTTC
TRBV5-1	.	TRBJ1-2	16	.	CASSLEGGGSNYGYTF	TGCGCCAGCAGCTTGGAGGGAGGAGGCTCTAACTATGGCTACACCTTC
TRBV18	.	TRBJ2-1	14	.	CASSPAGANNEQFF	TGTGCCAGCTCACCAGCGGGGGCAAACAATGAGCAGTTCTTC
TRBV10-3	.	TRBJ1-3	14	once	CAISEAGSGNTIYF	TGTGCCATCAGTGAGGCAGGCTCTGGAAACACCATATATTTT
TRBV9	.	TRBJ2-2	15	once	CASSVVPGGTGELFF	TGTGCCAGCAGCGTAGTCCCAGGAGGCACCGGGGAGCTGTTTTTT
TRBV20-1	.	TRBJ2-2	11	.	CSARAGEELFF	TGCAGTGCTAGAGCGGGAGAGGAGCTGTTTTTT
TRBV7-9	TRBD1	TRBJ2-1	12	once	CAIDRAYNEQFF	TGTGCCATAGACAGGGCCTACAATGAGCAGTTCTTC
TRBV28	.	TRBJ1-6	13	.	CASRRDLNSPLHF	TGTGCCAGCAGGCGGGACCTAAATTCACCCCTCCACTTT
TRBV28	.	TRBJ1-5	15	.	CASSLLSGADRPQHF	TGTGCCAGCAGTTTATTGTCTGGGGCTGATCGGCCCCAGCATTTT
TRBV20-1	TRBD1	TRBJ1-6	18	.	CSASLRTGGLGSNSPLHF	TGCAGTGCTAGTCTCAGGACAGGGGGCCTCGGGAGTAATTCACCCCTCCACTTT
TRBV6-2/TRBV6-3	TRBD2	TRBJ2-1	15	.	CASSYRTSGGNEQFF	TGTGCCAGCAGTTACAGGACTAGCGGGGGCAATGAGCAGTTCTTC
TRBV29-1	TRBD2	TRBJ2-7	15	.	CSVTDLGGSSYEQYF	TGCAGCGTTACCGATCTCGGCGGGAGCTCCTACGAGCAGTACTTC
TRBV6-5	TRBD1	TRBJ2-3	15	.	CASSYGDRGLNTQYF	TGTGCCAGCAGTTACGGGGACAGGGGGCTGAATACGCAGTATTTT
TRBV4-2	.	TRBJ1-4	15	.	CASSLLLVSQEKLFF	TGTGCCAGCAGCCTCCTCCTGGTCTCGCAGGAAAAACTGTTTTTT
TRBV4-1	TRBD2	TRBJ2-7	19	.	CASSQESQSTSGRSYEQYF	TGCGCCAGCAGCCAAGAAAGCCAGAGCACTAGCGGGAGGAGCTACGAGCAGTACTTC
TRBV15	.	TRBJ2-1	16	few	CATSRDVQAWINEQFF	TGTGCCACCAGCAGAGATGTTCAGGCCTGGATCAATGAGCAGTTCTTC
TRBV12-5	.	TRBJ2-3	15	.	CASGLVLGGVQTQYF	TGTGCTAGTGGTTTGGTACTCGGCGGGGTTCAGACGCAGTATTTT
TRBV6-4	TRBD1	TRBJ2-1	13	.	CASSLQGNNEQFF	TGTGCCAGCAGCCTACAGGGGAACAATGAGCAGTTCTTC
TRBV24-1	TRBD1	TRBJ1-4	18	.	CATSDKKGLQGASQKLFF	TGTGCCACCAGTGACAAAAAGGGCTTACAGGGGGCGTCCCAAAAACTGTTTTTT
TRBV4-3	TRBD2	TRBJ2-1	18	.	CASSQDKSGRNPYNEQFF	TGCGCCAGCAGCCAAGATAAAAGCGGGAGGAACCCTTACAATGAGCAGTTCTTC
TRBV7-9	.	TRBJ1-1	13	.	CASSTNMNTEAFF	TGTGCCAGCAGCACAAATATGAACACTGAAGCTTTCTTT
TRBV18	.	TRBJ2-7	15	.	CASSPAVSGTYEQYF	TGTGCCAGCTCACCAGCGGTTTCGGGGACCTACGAGCAGTACTTC
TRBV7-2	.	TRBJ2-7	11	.	CASSLAQEQYF	TGTGCCAGCAGCTTAGCCCAGGAGCAGTACTTC
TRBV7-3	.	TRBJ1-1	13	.	CASSLGGNAEAFF	TGTGCCAGCAGCTTAGGGGGGAACGCTGAAGCTTTCTTT
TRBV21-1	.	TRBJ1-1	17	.	CASSKGCVRVMNTEAFF	TGTGCCAGCAGCAAAGGGTGCGTCAGGGTAATGAACACTGAAGCTTTCTTT
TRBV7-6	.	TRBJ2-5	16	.	CASSLGTANLQETQYF	TGTGCCAGCAGCTTAGGGACAGCCAATCTACAAGAGACCCAGTACTTC
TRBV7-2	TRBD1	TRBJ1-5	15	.	CASSKWTGGNQPQHF	TGTGCCAGCAGCAAATGGACAGGGGGCAATCAGCCCCAGCATTTT
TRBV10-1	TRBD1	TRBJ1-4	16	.	CASQGAQFPGKEKLFF	TGCGCCAGTCAGGGGGCTCAGTTTCCCGGAAAGGAAAAACTGTTTTTT
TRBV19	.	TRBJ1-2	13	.	CASNPRGSYGYTF	TGTGCCAGCAACCCCAGGGGTAGCTATGGCTACACCTTC
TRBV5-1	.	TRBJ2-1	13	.	CASSLIRGNEQFF	TGCGCCAGCAGCTTGATCAGGGGCAATGAGCAGTTCTTC
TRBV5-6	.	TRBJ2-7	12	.	CASSTQGYEQYF	TGTGCCAGCAGCACACAGGGATACGAGCAGTACTTC
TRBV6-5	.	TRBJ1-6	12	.	CASMGGWSPLHF	TGTGCCAGCATGGGGGGTTGGTCACCCCTCCACTTT
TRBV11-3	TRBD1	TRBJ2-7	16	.	CASSFRSPGQGNEQYF	TGTGCCAGCAGCTTTCGATCACCGGGACAGGGGAACGAGCAGTACTTC
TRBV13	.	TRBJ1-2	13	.	CASSRGGGQDFHF	TGTGCCAGCAGCCGGGGGGGCGGGCAGGATTTTCACTTC
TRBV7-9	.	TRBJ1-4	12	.	CASAGVGEKLFF	TGTGCCTCAGCGGGGGTCGGCGAAAAACTGTTTTTT
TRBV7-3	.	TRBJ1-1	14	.	CASSEGDFAGRAFF	TGTGCCAGCAGCGAAGGGGACTTCGCCGGGAGAGCTTTCTTT
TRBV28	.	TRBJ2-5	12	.	CASKTDQETQYF	TGTGCCAGCAAGACAGACCAAGAGACCCAGTACTTC
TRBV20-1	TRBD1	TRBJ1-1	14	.	CSASAGTANTEAFF	TGCAGTGCAAGTGCCGGGACAGCGAACACTGAAGCTTTCTTT
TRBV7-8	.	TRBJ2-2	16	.	CASSLFTGANTGELFF	TGTGCCAGCAGCTTATTTACAGGAGCGAACACCGGGGAGCTGTTTTTT
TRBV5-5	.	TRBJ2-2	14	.	CASSLVGNTGELFF	TGTGCCAGCAGCTTGGTCGGGAACACCGGGGAGCTGTTTTTT
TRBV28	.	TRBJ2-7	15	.	CASGMGTLGSYEQYF	TGTGCCAGCGGGATGGGGACTCTAGGCTCCTACGAGCAGTACTTC
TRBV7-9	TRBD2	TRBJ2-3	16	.	CASSLWGSGSTDTQYF	TGTGCCAGCAGCTTATGGGGTAGCGGGAGTACAGATACGCAGTATTTT
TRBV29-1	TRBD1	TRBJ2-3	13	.	CSVTGELTDTQYF	TGCAGCGTGACAGGGGAATTGACAGATACGCAGTATTTT
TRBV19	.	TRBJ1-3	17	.	CASSSKDKPLLGNTIYF	TGTGCCAGTAGTTCGAAGGACAAACCACTTCTGGGAAACACCATATATTTT